What follows are 11 T cell receptor beta chains derived from one specimen sequenced in a study of draining lymph node invasion in breast cancer. Sorting for CD4+ CD45RA- CD25high cells yielded memory regulatory T cells. TCRdb processed the bulk RNA-seq reads anew with MiXCR; each CDR3 protein has one entry. Of about 2,900 distinct CDR3 sequences listed, approximately 52% were seen once; the top ten hold around 3.6%. Sequences were obtained from sorted memory Tregs from a lymph node. These receptors were collected from a female donor with luminal breast cancer.

This chain connects TRBV30 to TRBJ2-5, with a weak D call TRBD1 (6 bases). Trimming cost V 0 bases and J 3 bases, with 11 bases left between them. Germline V gene data show CDR1 as GTSNPN and CDR2 as SVGIG (reference sequence). The CDR3 is made up of 14 amino acids. The CDR3 nucleotides are TGTGCCTGGAGTGTACAGGACAGAGAAGAGACCCAGTACTTC. This encodes CAWSVQDREETQYF.

The chain employs TRBV24-1 and TRBJ2-5; possible D gene TRBD1, 5 bases. The germline CDR1 and CDR2 sequences are KGHDR and SFDVKD. V gave up 0 bases and J gave up 8 bases, with 9 bases separating them. The CDR3 has 13 amino acids. As DNA, the CDR3 is TGTGCCACCAGTGATTTGGACAGACCTACCCAGTACTTC. This encodes CATSDLDRPTQYF.

This clonotype was seen only a few times. Here the CDR3 reads CSARHPGLATNEQFF. The CDR3 DNA reads TGCAGTGCTAGACACCCGGGACTAGCAACCAATGAGCAGTTCTTC. The chain uses TRBV20-1 and TRBJ2-1, with 9 bases identical to TRBD2. Germline V gene data show CDR1 as DFQATT and CDR2 as SNEGSKA (reference sequence). Trimming cost V 2 bases and J 6 bases; bases outside gene matches: 8. This CDR3 has 15 residues.

The V gene is TRBV10-3, the J gene TRBJ2-7, with D tentatively TRBD1 (6 bases). Between the trimmed V and J ends, which lost 6 bases and 3 bases, there was a span of 12 bases. The length of the CDR3 is 13 residues. Germline lookup yields CDR1 ENHRY and CDR2 SYGVKD. Here the CDR3 reads CAIRMDSYYEQYF. In nucleotides, the CDR3 is TGTGCCATCAGGATGGACAGTTACTACGAGCAGTACTTC.

This clonotype was seen more than once but under ten times. The rearrangement links TRBV7-2 to TRBJ2-1; no definite D call. Per the germline V gene, CDR1 is SGHTA and CDR2 is FQGNSA. There are 14 residues in the CDR3. Between the trimmed V and J ends, which lost 10 bases and 9 bases, there was a span of 22 bases. The chain's CDR3 is CATKETTEHVEQFF. As DNA, the CDR3 is TGTGCCACCAAGGAAACGACGGAACACGTTGAGCAGTTCTTC.

The chain links TRBV7-8 to TRBJ2-3, with 8 positions matching TRBD2. Germline trimming cut 5 bases from V and 8 bases from J; bases unmatched to any gene: 12. CDR3 length: 15 amino acids. In germline, CDR1 is SGHVS, CDR2 FQNEAQ. The CDR3 loop is CASSVSGAGAGTQYF. The CDR3 coding sequence is TGTGCCAGCAGCGTTAGCGGGGCCGGGGCCGGTACGCAGTATTTT.

The chain is built from TRBV11-2 and TRBJ2-1; D might be TRBD2 (5 bases). CDR3 length: 14 amino acids. The germline V and J ends were trimmed by 1 base and 2 bases, with 6 bases remaining between them. Germline V gene lookup returns CDR1 SGHAT and CDR2 FQNNGV. The DNA of the CDR3 is TGTGCCAGCAGCTTAGTCGGGACCTACAATGAGCAGTTCTTC. It yields the protein CASSLVGTYNEQFF.

This clonotype was counted only a few times. This sequence joins TRBV29-1 and TRBJ2-1, with TRBD2 matching over 9 bases. This CDR3 has 18 amino acids. V lost 7 bases, J lost 3 bases, and 19 bases stayed unmatched. Germline V gene data show CDR1 as SQVTM and CDR2 as ANQGSEA. CDR3 coding DNA: TGCAGCGCCCGTCGCGGGCTAGCGGGACGCTCAGACTACAATGAGCAGTTCTTC. As protein: CSARRGLAGRSDYNEQFF.

The chain is built from TRBV5-6 and TRBJ1-2, with TRBD1 matching over 7 bases. J was trimmed by 3 bases and V by 4 bases; bases with no gene match: 6. CDR1 and CDR2 (germline): SGHDT, YYEEEE. The CDR3 totals 14 residues. As DNA, the CDR3 is TGTGCCAGCAGCCTTCGTGGGACAGACTATGGCTACACCTTC. As protein: CASSLRGTDYGYTF.

This clonotype was found once. This chain connects TRBV29-1 to TRBJ1-2; D is undetermined. Germline V gene lookup returns CDR1 SQVTM and CDR2 ANQGSEA. Between the trimmed V and J ends, which lost 6 bases and 0 bases, there was a span of 11 bases. The CDR3 sequence is 13 residues long. CDR3 sequence reads: CSVVHEANYGYTF. CDR3 coding DNA: TGCAGCGTGGTACATGAAGCTAACTATGGCTACACCTTC.

V is TRBV6-6 and J is TRBJ1-6, with D unclear. V gave up 5 bases and J gave up 7 bases, with 12 bases separating them. Germline values: CDR1 MNHNY, CDR2 SVGAGI (reference sequence). The CDR3 loop spans 14 amino acids. Written as DNA, the CDR3 is TGTGCCAGCAGTCATGAACAGCCAAATTCACCCCTCCACTTT. As protein: CASSHEQPNSPLHF.